This T cell receptor beta chain is drawn from a study of PD-1 blockade in mismatch repair-deficient tumors. On the study more broadly: Patients had approximately 12 mismatch repair-deficient cancer types, all previously treated and progressing.

This clone was counted only a few times. Sequencing used immunoSEQ multiplex PCR; TCRdb keeps in-frame clones, though not all of them. This table holds about 22,000 clones, 70% to 90% found once. Germline V gene sequence: CDR1 MDHEN, CDR2 SYDVKM. V was shortened by 6 bases and J by 3 bases, with 11 bases between the two germline ends. This CDR3 comprises 13 residues. PCR or immunohistochemistry showed mismatch repair deficiency in every enrolled patient. The TCR-sequenced patients were a few responders to pembrolizumab. The chain is built from TRBV28 and TRBJ1-1, with a tentative D call TRBD1 (5 bases). Sequencing was performed on peripheral blood, taken 2 weeks after starting pembrolizumab. The clonotype was recovered from an adult with mismatch repair-deficient cancer. The CDR3 bases are TGTGCCAGCAGCCATAGGGGTGACACTGAAGCTTTCTTT. It yields the protein CASSHRGDTEAFF.